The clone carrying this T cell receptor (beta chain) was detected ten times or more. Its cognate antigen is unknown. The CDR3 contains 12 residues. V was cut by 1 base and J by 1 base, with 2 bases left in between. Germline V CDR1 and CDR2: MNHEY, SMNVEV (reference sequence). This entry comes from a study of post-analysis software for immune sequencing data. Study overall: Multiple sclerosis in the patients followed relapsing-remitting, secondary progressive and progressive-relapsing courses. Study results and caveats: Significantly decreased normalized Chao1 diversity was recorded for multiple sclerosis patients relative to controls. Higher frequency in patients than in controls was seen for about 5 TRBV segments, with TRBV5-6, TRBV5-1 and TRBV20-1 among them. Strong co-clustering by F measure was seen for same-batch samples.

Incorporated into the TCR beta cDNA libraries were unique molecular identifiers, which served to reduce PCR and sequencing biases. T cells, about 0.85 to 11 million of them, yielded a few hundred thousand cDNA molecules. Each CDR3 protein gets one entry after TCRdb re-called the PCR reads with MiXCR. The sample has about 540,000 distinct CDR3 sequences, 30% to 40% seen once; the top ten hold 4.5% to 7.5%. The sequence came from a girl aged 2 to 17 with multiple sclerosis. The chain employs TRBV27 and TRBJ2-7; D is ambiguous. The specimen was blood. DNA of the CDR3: TGTGCCAGCAGTTTATGGTCCTACGAGCAGTACTTC. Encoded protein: CASSLWSYEQYF.